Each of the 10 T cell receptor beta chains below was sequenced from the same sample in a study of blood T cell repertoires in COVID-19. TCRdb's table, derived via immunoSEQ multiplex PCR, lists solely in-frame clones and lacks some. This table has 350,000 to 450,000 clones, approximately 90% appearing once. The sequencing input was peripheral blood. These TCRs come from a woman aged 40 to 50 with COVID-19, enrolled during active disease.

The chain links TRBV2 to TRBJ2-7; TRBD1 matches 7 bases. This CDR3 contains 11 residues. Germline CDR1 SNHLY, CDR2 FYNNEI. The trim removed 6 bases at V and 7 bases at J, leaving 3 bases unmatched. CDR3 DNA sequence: TGTGCCAGCAGCATACAGGGGGAGCAGTACTTC. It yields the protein CASSIQGEQYF.

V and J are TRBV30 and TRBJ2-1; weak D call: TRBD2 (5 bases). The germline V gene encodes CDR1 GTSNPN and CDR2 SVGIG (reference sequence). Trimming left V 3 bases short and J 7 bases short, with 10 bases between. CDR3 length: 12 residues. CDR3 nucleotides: TGTGCCTGGAGCCCGACGGGGAATGAGCAGTTCTTC. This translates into CAWSPTGNEQFF. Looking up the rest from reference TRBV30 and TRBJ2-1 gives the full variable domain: SQTIHQWPATLVQPVGSPLSLECTVEGTSNPNLYWYRQAAGRGLQLLFYSVGIGQISSEVPQNLSASRPQDRQFILSSKKLLLSDSGFYLCAWSPTGNEQFFGPGTRLTVL.

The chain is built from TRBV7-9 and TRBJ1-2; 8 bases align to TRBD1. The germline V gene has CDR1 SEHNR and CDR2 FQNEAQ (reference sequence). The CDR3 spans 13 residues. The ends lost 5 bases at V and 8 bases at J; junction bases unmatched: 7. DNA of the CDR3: TGTGCCAGCAGCCCGGGACAGGTCCGGGGCTACACCTTC. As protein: CASSPGQVRGYTF.

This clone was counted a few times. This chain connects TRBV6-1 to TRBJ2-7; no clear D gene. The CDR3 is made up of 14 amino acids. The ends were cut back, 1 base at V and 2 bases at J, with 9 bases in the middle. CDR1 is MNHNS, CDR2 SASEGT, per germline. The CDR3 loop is CASSEVITPYEQYF. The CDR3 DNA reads TGTGCCAGCAGTGAAGTTATAACACCCTACGAGCAGTACTTC.

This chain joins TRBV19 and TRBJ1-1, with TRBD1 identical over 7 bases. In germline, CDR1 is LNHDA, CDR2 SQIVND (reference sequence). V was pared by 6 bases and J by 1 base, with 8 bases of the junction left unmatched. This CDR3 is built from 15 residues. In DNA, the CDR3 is TGTGCCAGTAGGAAGAACAGGGGCTCGAACACTGAAGCTTTCTTT. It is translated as CASRKNRGSNTEAFF.

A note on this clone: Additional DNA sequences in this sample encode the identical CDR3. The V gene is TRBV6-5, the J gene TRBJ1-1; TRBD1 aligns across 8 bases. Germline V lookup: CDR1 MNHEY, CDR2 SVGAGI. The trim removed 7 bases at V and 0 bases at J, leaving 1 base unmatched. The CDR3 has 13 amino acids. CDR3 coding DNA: TGTGCCAGCAAGACAGGGGTGAACACTGAAGCTTTCTTT. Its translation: CASKTGVNTEAFF.

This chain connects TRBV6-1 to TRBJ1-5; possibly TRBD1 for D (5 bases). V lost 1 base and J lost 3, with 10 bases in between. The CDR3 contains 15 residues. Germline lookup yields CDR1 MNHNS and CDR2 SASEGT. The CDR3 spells CASSEGPGYNQPQHF. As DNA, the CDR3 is TGTGCCAGCAGTGAAGGTCCAGGGTACAATCAGCCCCAGCATTTT.

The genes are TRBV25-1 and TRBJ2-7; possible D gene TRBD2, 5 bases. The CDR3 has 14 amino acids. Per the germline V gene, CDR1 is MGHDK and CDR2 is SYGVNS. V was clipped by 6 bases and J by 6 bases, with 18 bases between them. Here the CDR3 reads CASSPIHRAGEQYF. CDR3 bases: TGTGCCAGCAGCCCAATTCACCGGGCGGGCGAGCAGTACTTC.

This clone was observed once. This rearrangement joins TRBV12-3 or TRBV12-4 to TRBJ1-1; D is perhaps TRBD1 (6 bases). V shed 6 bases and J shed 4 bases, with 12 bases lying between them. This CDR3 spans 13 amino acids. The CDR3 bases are TGTGCCAGCAGAAACAGGGTTCTCACTGAAGCTTTCTTT. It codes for CASRNRVLTEAFF.

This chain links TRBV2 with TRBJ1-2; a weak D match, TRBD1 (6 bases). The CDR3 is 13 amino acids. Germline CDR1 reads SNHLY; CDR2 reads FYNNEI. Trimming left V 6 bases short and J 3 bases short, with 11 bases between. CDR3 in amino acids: CASSTNRDYGYTF. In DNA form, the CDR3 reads TGTGCCAGCAGCACTAACAGGGACTATGGCTACACCTTC. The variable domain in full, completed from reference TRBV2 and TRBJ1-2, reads EPEVTQTPSHQVTQMGQEVILRCVPISNHLYFYWYRQILGQKVEFLVSFYNNEISEKSEIFDDQFSVERPDGSNFTLKIRSTKLEDSAMYFCASSTNRDYGYTFGSGTRLTVV.